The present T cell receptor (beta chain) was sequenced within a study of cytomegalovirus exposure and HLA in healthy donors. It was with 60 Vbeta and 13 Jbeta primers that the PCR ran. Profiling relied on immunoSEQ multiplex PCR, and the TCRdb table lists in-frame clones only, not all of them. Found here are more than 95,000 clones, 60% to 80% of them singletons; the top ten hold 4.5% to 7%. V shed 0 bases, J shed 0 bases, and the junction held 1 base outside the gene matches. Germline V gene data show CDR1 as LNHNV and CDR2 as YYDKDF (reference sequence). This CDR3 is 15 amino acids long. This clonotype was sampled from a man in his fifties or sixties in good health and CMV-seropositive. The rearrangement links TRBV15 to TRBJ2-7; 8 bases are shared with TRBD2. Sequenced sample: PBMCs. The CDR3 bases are TGTGCCACCAGCAGAGATCGGGGGGGCTCCTACGAGCAGTACTTC. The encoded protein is CATSRDRGGSYEQYF.